Given below is one TCR beta chain in context. What it binds is unknown. Sequencing used immunoSEQ multiplex PCR; TCRdb keeps in-frame clones, though not all of them. In the table there are fewer than 130,000 clones, more than 70% of which are singletons. This sample was included in a study of OX40 agonist ivuxolimab in advanced cancers. About the study: The study treated patients with ivuxolimab, an agonistic anti-OX40 (CD134) antibody. Ivuxolimab was administered intravenously to patients at 0.01 to 10 mg/kg every 2 weeks.

Study outcomes and limitations: CD4+ and CD8+ blood T cells expanded clonally by week 6 at 0.1 to 3.0 mg/kg. Low levels of normalized T-cell clonal expansion also appeared in some nonresponders.

CDR3 size: 14 residues. Germline V CDR1 and CDR2: MNHNS, SASEGT. V gave up 7 bases and J gave up 3 bases, with 13 bases separating them. The source of this sequence is an adult with an advanced solid tumor such as melanoma, head and neck, liver or kidney cancer. The starting material was CD4+ or CD8+ T cells sorted from blood, obtained in a trial of the OX40 agonist ivuxolimab. This chain uses TRBV6-1 with TRBJ1-5; D is possibly TRBD1 (6 bases). The CDR3 DNA follows: TGTGCCAGCATAGGAGCAGGGGACAATCAGCCCCAGCATTTT. Translating it yields CASIGAGDNQPQHF.